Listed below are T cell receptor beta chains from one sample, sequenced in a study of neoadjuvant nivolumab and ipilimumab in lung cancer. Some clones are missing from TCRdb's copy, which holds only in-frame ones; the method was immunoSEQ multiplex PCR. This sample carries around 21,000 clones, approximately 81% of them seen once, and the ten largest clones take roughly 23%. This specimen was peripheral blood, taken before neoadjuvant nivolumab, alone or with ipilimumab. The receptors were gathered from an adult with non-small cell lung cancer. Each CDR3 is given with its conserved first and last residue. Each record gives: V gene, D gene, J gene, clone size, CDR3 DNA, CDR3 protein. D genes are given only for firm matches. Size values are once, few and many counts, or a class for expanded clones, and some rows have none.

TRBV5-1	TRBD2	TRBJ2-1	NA	TGCGCCAGCAGCTTGGTTTCAGGACTAGCGGGAGATGAGCAGTTCTTC	CASSLVSGLAGDEQFF
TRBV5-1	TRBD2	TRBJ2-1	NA	TGCGCCAGCAGCCGCACTAGCGGGAGCTACAATGAGCAGTTCTTC	CASSRTSGSYNEQFF
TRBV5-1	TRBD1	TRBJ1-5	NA	TGCGCCAGCAGCGACGAGACAGGGGCACTACTGTCCCAGCATTTT	CASSDETGALLSQHF
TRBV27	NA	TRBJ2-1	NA	TGTGCCAGCAGTTCCTGGAAGGAGCAGTTCTTC	CASSSWKEQFF
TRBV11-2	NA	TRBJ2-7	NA	TGTGCCAGCAGCGGCATAAGACGGCGTCCGTACGAGCAGTACTTC	CASSGIRRRPYEQYF
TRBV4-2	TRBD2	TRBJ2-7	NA	TGTGCCAGCAGCCAGGGACTAGCGGGGATAACCTACGAGCAGTACTTC	CASSQGLAGITYEQYF
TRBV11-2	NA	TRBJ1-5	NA	TGTGCCAGCAGCGCAGGGTACAATCAGCCCCAGCATTTT	CASSAGYNQPQHF
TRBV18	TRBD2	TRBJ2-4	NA	TGTGCCAGCTCTCCCACCCTAGCGGGAGCGGACATTCAGTACTTC	CASSPTLAGADIQYF
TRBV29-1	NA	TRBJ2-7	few	TGCAGCGTTGAAGTCCCAGGTCTAAAGGACGAGCAGTACTTC	CSVEVPGLKDEQYF
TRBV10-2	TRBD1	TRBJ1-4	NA	TGCGCCAGCCAGGGGGCGAATGGAAAACTGTTTTTT	CASQGANGKLFF
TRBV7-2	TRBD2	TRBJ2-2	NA	TGTGCCAGCAGCTTACTAGCGGGAGTGCGAGCCGGGGAGCTGTTTTTT	CASSLLAGVRAGELFF
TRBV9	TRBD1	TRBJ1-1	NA	TGTGCCAGCAGCGAAGGACAGGGTCTGGGGACTGAAGCTTTCTTT	CASSEGQGLGTEAFF
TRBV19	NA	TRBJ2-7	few	TGTGCCAGTAGTAGCCGGGACTCTCAGAGCGAGCAGTACTTC	CASSSRDSQSEQYF
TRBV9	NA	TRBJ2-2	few	TGTGCCAGCAGCGTAAGCGAGCAGTCGAACACCGGGGAGCTGTTTTTT	CASSVSEQSNTGELFF
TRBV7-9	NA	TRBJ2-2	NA	TGTGCCAGCAGCTTACCCGCGGGGACGACCGGGGAGCTGTTTTTT	CASSLPAGTTGELFF
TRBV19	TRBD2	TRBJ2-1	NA	TGTGCCAGTAGTATAGGGATTACTAGCGGAAGAGAGCAGTTCTTC	CASSIGITSGREQFF
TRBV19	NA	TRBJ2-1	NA	TGTGCCAGTAGTATCGGTGGGACCTACAATGAGCAGTTCTTC	CASSIGGTYNEQFF
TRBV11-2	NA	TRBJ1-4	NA	TGTGCCAGCAGCGGATGGGCAGGGACTACCGATAATGAAAAACTGTTTTTT	CASSGWAGTTDNEKLFF
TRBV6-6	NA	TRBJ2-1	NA	TGTGCCAGCAGGCACGACGGCGGCAGCTACAATGAGCAGTTCTTC	CASRHDGGSYNEQFF
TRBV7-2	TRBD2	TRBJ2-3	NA	TGTGCCAGCAGCTTAGCAGGGCTAGCGGCCGGAGATACGCAGTATTTT	CASSLAGLAAGDTQYF
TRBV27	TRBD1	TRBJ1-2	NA	TGTGCCAGCAGTCCCCGACAGGGTAATGGCTACACCTTC	CASSPRQGNGYTF
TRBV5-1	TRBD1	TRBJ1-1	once	TGCGCCAGCAGCTTTCGACAGGGGTGGGACACTGAAGCTTTCTTT	CASSFRQGWDTEAFF
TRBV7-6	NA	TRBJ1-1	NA	TGTGCCAGCAGCACAGAGTCCTACACTGAAGCTTTCTTT	CASSTESYTEAFF
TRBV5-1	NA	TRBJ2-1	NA	TGCGCCAGCAGCTTAACTAGCCGGAGAAGGGTAGATGAGCAGTTCTTC	CASSLTSRRRVDEQFF
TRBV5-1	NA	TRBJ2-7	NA	TGCGCCAGCAGCTTGGCCCCGGCGGGGGCTAAATCCGAGCAGTACTTC	CASSLAPAGAKSEQYF
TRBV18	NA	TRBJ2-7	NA	TGTGCCAGCTCACGATCCTCCGGAGGGGGGGCCTACGAGCAGTACTTC	CASSRSSGGGAYEQYF
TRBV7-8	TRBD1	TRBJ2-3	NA	TGTGCCAGCAGCGGGACAGGGTACACAGATACGCAGTATTTT	CASSGTGYTDTQYF
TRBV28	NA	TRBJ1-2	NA	TGTGCCAGCAGTGTGGGACGAAAGAATGGCTACACCTTC	CASSVGRKNGYTF
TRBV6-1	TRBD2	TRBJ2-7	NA	TGTGCCAGCACTCCGGGGACTAGCGCTACCTACGAGCAGTACTTC	CASTPGTSATYEQYF
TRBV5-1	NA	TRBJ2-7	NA	TGCGCCAGCAGCTTACTACAGGGAAACTTTAACGAGCAGTACTTC	CASSLLQGNFNEQYF
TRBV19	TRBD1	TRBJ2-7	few	TGTGCCAGTAGTATAGGATCGGGACAGGGCTACGAGCAGTACTTC	CASSIGSGQGYEQYF
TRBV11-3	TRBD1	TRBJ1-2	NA	TGTGCCAGCAGCAAAGCAGGGGGCAGGGATGGCTACACCTTC	CASSKAGGRDGYTF
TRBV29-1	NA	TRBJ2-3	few	TGCAGCGTTGACACTAACCTAGGGGGCACAGATACGCAGTATTTT	CSVDTNLGGTDTQYF
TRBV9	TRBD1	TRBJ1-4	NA	TGTGCCAGCAGCGACGCCGGGACAGGGTATGAAAAACTGTTTTTT	CASSDAGTGYEKLFF
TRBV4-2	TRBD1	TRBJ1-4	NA	TGTGCCAGCAGCCAATTGGGACAGGATAATGAAAAACTGTTTTTT	CASSQLGQDNEKLFF
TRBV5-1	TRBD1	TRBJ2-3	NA	TGCGCCAGCAGCTTGGAAGCCAGGGGGGATACGCAGTATTTT	CASSLEARGDTQYF
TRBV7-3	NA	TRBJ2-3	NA	TGTGCCAGCAGCTCCGGACTCGAAGGGGATACGCAGTATTTT	CASSSGLEGDTQYF